This T cell receptor (beta chain) comes out of a study of spatial heterogeneity in lung cancer. This clonotype appeared many times. TCRdb re-called the 5' RACE reads through MiXCR, storing one row per CDR3 protein. The sample comprises 60,000 or so distinct CDR3 sequences, approximately 6% of which are singletons, and about 15% rests with the top ten. The V segment lost 3 bases and the J segment 3 bases; nucleotides outside the gene matches: 5. Germline loops: CDR1 SGHVS, CDR2 FQNEAQ. The CDR3 loop spans 14 amino acids. Time point in this sample: sample taken at primary tumor resection. The TCR was taken from a female donor with early-stage non-small cell lung cancer. The sequences come from PBMCs, collected at surgery. The chain joins TRBV7-8 to TRBJ2-7; 7 positions agree with TRBD1. CDR3 loop: CASSFRQGLYEQYF. The CDR3 region has the DNA TGTGCCAGCAGCTTCCGACAGGGCCTCTACGAGCAGTACTTC. The entire variable domain, with the rest obtained from reference TRBV7-8 and TRBJ2-7, is as follows: GAGVSQSPRYKVAKRGQDVALRCDPISGHVSLFWYQQALGQGPEFLTYFQNEAQLDKSGLPSDRFFAERPEGSVSTLKIQRTQQEDSAVYLCASSFRQGLYEQYFGPGTRLTVT.